This T cell receptor (beta chain) was captured by sequencing in a study of blood T cell repertoires in COVID-19. Study overall: COVID-19 samples, acute and convalescent, were from the United States, Italy and Spain.

Per the original data handling: Quantification of nucleated cells was approximated via reference gene primer amplification. This table comes from immunoSEQ multiplex PCR, and its TCRdb copy is limited to in-frame clones, with some not included. The V and J calls and the clone size are those of that table, but D and trimming were determined from the DNA. The repertoire consists of hundreds of thousands of clones, with roughly 80% occurring once and the leading ten covering 3% to 4.5%. With V trimmed by 1 base and J by 6 bases, 6 bases remained unmatched. The germline CDR1 and CDR2 sequences are LNHNV and YYDKDF (reference sequence). CDR3 size: 16 residues. The study recruited people aged about 18 to 89 years across about two dozen US areas. Participants' own reports of clinical history determined their cohort assignment.

The specimen sequenced was PBMCs or T cells enriched from blood (not recorded which). The rearrangement links TRBV15 to TRBJ2-2; TRBD2 agrees at 9 bases. This sequence was found in a woman in her thirties or forties who had been exposed to COVID-19. The CDR3 spells CATSRVAGGLAGELFF. CDR3 nucleotide sequence: TGTGCCACCAGCAGAGTTGCGGGGGGGCTGGCCGGGGAGCTGTTTTTT.